The next 28 T cell receptor beta chains were all read from a single sample in a study of blood T cells in healthy people across ages (dated by TCRdb to 2015 to 2017). Libraries were constructed by 5' RACE. Reads for this sample came from an Illumina HiSeq 2500. The second PCR ran for roughly 6 to 11 cycles and used a J-beta primer mix along with a sample-barcoded 5' primer. TCRdb applied fastp at Q25 and MiXCR to the public reads, then kept only in-frame beta chains. Rows are combined by CDR3 protein, so each entry shows the most common genes and DNA. The table for this sample lists more than 1 million distinct CDR3 sequences; 35% to 55% of them were counted only once. The biggest ten clones account for about 20% of the sample. Sequencing input: blood. Every receptor here comes from a woman aged 55-70 years in good health.

V usage is TRBV2 and J usage is TRBJ1-1; a possible D gene is TRBD1 (6 bases). V was shortened by 11 bases and J by 5 bases, with 15 bases between the two germline ends. Germline V gives CDR1 SNHLY, CDR2 FYNNEI. This CDR3 region has 12 residues. The CDR3 spells CARRTGTTEAFF. The CDR3 DNA sequence: TGTGCCCGTAGGACTGGGACAACTGAAGCTTTCTTT.

V gene TRBV7-9 combines with J gene TRBJ2-7, with a possible D match to TRBD1 (5 bases). Germline CDR1 SEHNR, CDR2 FQNEAQ (reference sequence). The CDR3 is 13 amino acids. Trimming cost V 5 bases and J 6 bases, with 14 bases left between them. Here the CDR3 DNA reads TGTGCCAGCAGCATACCAGGGTTATCCGAGCAGTACTTC. Protein product: CASSIPGLSEQYF.

This chain links TRBV5-1 with TRBJ2-1; D remains unclear. From germline, CDR1 is SGHRS and CDR2 YFSETQ. CDR3 size: 12 residues. Trimming cost V 5 bases and J 9 bases, with 12 bases left between them. The CDR3 here is CASRRELGEQFF. The CDR3 DNA sequence: TGCGCCAGCAGAAGAGAATTGGGTGAGCAGTTCTTC.

This clonotype was found many times. The chain recombines TRBV5-1 with TRBJ2-7; a weak D match, TRBD2 (5 bases). Germline CDR1 and CDR2: SGHRS and YFSETQ. The germline V and J ends were trimmed by 3 bases and 2 bases, with 9 bases remaining between them. This CDR3 is 13 amino acids long. The CDR3: CASSSLGTYEQYF. The CDR3 DNA is TGCGCCAGCAGCTCTCTCGGGACCTACGAGCAGTACTTC.

The rearrangement uses TRBV20-1 and TRBJ2-4; TRBD2 is a possible D gene (6 bases). The J call is in doubt because the DNA end fits TRBJ2-7 better. The CDR3 has 13 amino acids. Germline V gene lookup returns CDR1 DFQATT and CDR2 SNEGSKA (reference sequence). CDR3 nucleotides: TGCAGTGCTAACCGGGAGCACTTCTACGAGCAGTACTTC. It yields the protein CSANREHFYEQYF.

This clonotype has only a few counts. The chain employs TRBV29-1 and TRBJ2-1; D is unresolved. Germline assignment: CDR1 SQVTM and CDR2 ANQGSEA. The CDR3 is 15 amino acids. V was clipped by 2 bases and J by 0 bases, with 11 bases between them. For the CDR3, the DNA is TGCAGCGTTGAAAGATCACACGGCTCCTACAATGAGCAGTTCTTC. Translation gives CSVERSHGSYNEQFF.

The chain couples TRBV21-1 to TRBJ1-4; TRBD1 was called by the table and not checked on the DNA. TRBV21-1 is noted as a pseudogene. The CDR3 covers 16 residues. The CDR3 is CASNRQGTRFLEKLFF. CDR3 coding DNA: TGTGCCAGCAACCGACAGGGGACGCGTTTCCTTGAAAAACTGTTTTTT.

CDR3 DNA: TGCGCCAGCAGCTTGGTGGGCGACCTCTCCTACAATGAGCAGTTCTTC. This encodes CASSLVGDLSYNEQFF. The V gene is TRBV5-1, the J gene TRBJ2-1; no clear D. Looked up from germline, CDR1 is SGHRS and CDR2 is YFSETQ. V dropped 0 bases and J dropped 0 bases, with 10 bases sitting between them. This CDR3 region has 16 residues.

The chain employs TRBV20-1 and TRBJ2-1; a weak D match, TRBD2 (5 bases). Trimming took off 0 bases at V and 2 bases at J, with 11 bases between the two ends. The length of the CDR3 is 15 residues. CDR1 is DFQATT, CDR2 SNEGSKA, per germline (reference sequence). The DNA of the CDR3 is TGCAGTGCTAGAGATCTCCTAGCTACCTACAATGAGCAGTTCTTC. This gives the protein CSARDLLATYNEQFF.

The chain recombines TRBV6-5 with TRBJ2-6; D unclear. This CDR3 has 15 amino acids. Germline assignment: CDR1 MNHEY and CDR2 SVGAGI. Trimming cost V 3 bases and J 0 bases, with 6 bases left between them. The CDR3 region has the DNA TGTGCCAGCAGTTATGATTTCTCTGGGGCCAACGTCCTGACTTTC. Encoded protein: CASSYDFSGANVLTF.

This clonotype was seen more than once but under ten times. The rearrangement joins TRBV28 to TRBJ2-7; tentatively, D is TRBD1 (5 bases). The CDR3 spans 12 residues. Germline V lookup: CDR1 MDHEN, CDR2 SYDVKM. Between the trimmed V and J ends, which lost 8 bases and 5 bases, there was a span of 13 bases. This CDR3 is CASARDYHEQYF. The CDR3 DNA reads as TGTGCCAGCGCCAGGGATTACCACGAGCAGTACTTC.

The chain joins TRBV18 to TRBJ2-1, with a tentative D call TRBD1 (6 bases). V shed 6 bases and J shed 0 bases, with 15 bases lying between them. The CDR3 is made up of 16 amino acids. CDR1 is KGHSH, CDR2 LQKENI, per germline. The CDR3 bases are TGTGCCAGCTCTCAACAGGGACCACACTCCTACAATGAGCAGTTCTTC. It translates to CASSQQGPHSYNEQFF.

This clonotype was observed a handful of times. This chain uses TRBV21-1 with TRBJ2-4; TRBD1, the table's D call, was not compared with the DNA. TRBV21-1 corresponds to a pseudogene. CDR3 size: 13 residues. This CDR3 is CASSKGCRDIQYF. CDR3 DNA: TGTGCCAGCAGCAAAGGGTGCCGGGACATTCAGTACTTC.

V usage is TRBV6-5 and J usage is TRBJ2-1; 11 nucleotides line up with TRBD2. The end of the DNA is better explained by TRBJ2-7, so the J call may be wrong. Germline values: CDR1 MNHEY, CDR2 SVGAGI. CDR3 length: 16 residues. The DNA for the CDR3 is TGTGCCAGCAGTCAGCGTCTAGCGGGAGGTTACAATGAGCAGTACTTC. Its translation: CASSQRLAGGYNEQYF.

V is TRBV7-2 and J is TRBJ1-2; 7 positions agree with TRBD1. This CDR3 comprises 14 residues. J was trimmed by 7 bases and V by 2 bases; bases with no gene match: 7. From germline, CDR1 is SGHTA and CDR2 FQGNSA. CDR3 in DNA: TGTGCCAGCAGCTTATTCAGGGGGGCGGGTGGCTACACCTTC. Protein: CASSLFRGAGGYTF.

The chain is built from TRBV12-3 or TRBV12-4 and TRBJ2-3, with D hard to call. V was pared by 0 bases and J by 2 bases, with 15 bases between. CDR3 size: 17 residues. CDR3 protein: CASSLALGAGHTDTQYF. The DNA of the CDR3 is TGTGCCAGCAGTTTAGCCCTCGGAGCCGGTCACACAGATACGCAGTATTTT.

The chain recombines TRBV2 with TRBJ2-1; no reliable D call. The CDR3 runs to 15 residues. The V and J ends lost 3 bases and 4 bases respectively, with 13 bases between them. CDR1 and CDR2 (germline): SNHLY, FYNNEI. CDR3 loop: CASSDSGGRYNEQFF. CDR3 bases: TGTGCCAGCAGTGATAGTGGCGGACGTTACAATGAGCAGTTCTTC.

This clonotype was counted ten times or more. J is TRBJ2-3 and V is TRBV7-2, with D unclear. From germline, CDR1 is SGHTA and CDR2 FQGNSA. The V end was cut by 6 bases, the J end by 0 bases, with 16 bases between. The CDR3 covers 16 residues. The CDR3 is CASRARSASSTDTQYF. The CDR3 DNA follows: TGTGCCAGCAGGGCTCGAAGCGCCTCTAGCACAGATACGCAGTATTTT.

This sequence joins TRBV7-6 and TRBJ1-4; a weak D match, TRBD1 (6 bases). Germline values: CDR1 SGHVS, CDR2 FNYEAQ. The V and J ends lost 2 bases and 4 bases respectively, with 11 bases between them. This CDR3 has 15 amino acids. CDR3 DNA: TGTGCCAGCAGCTTATTCTCCAGGGGTAATGAAAAACTGTTTTTT. Amino acid sequence: CASSLFSRGNEKLFF.

The chain links TRBV4-1 to TRBJ1-2; D gene ambiguous. V lost 5 bases, J lost 0 bases, and 7 bases lay in between. Germline V gene lookup returns CDR1 MGHRA and CDR2 YSYEKL. The CDR3 spans 13 residues. Here the CDR3 DNA reads TGCGCCAGCAGCAGCAATACTAACTATGGCTACACCTTC. Residues: CASSSNTNYGYTF.

The rearrangement links TRBV3-1 to TRBJ2-1; TRBD1 matches at 8 bases. The trim removed 4 bases at V and 13 bases at J, leaving 15 bases unmatched. This CDR3 spans 15 amino acids. From germline, CDR1 is LGHDT and CDR2 YNNKEL (reference sequence). Here the CDR3 reads CASSPTARQGQGQFF. DNA of the CDR3: TGTGCCAGCAGCCCTACTGCCAGGCAAGGACAGGGACAGTTCTTC.

This clonotype appeared a few times. The chain recombines TRBV7-2 with TRBJ2-5, with 8 bases aligning to TRBD1. V shed 6 bases and J 5 bases; nucleotides not matched to a gene: 5. This CDR3 spans 13 amino acids. Looked up from germline, CDR1 is SGHTA and CDR2 is FQGNSA. CDR3 residues: CASRQGDRETQYF. DNA of the CDR3: TGTGCCAGCAGACAGGGGGATCGGGAGACCCAGTACTTC.

The chain has TRBV6-1 and TRBJ2-1; D uncertain. Germline CDR1 MNHNS, CDR2 SASEGT. Trimming stripped 3 bases from V and 0 bases from J, with 9 bases between. This CDR3 region has 15 residues. CDR3 DNA sequence: TGTGCCAGCAGTGATCAGGCTGGCTCCTACAATGAGCAGTTCTTC. This gives the protein CASSDQAGSYNEQFF.

The chain links TRBV14 to TRBJ2-3; 7 bases fit TRBD2. The CDR3 consists of 18 residues. With V trimmed by 0 bases and J by 4 bases, 13 bases remained unmatched. The V gene's germline CDR1 is SGHDN and CDR2 FVKESK. The CDR3, as DNA: TGTGCCAGCAGCCAAGAACAATCTAGGGGAGGGCGCGCAGATACGCAGTATTTT. Its protein product is CASSQEQSRGGRADTQYF.

Only a few counts were recorded for this clonotype. V usage is TRBV28 and J usage is TRBJ1-2, with D perhaps TRBD1 (5 bases). The CDR3 runs 15 residues. Trimming pared 1 base from V and 7 bases from J, leaving 16 bases between. The germline gives CDR1 MDHEN, CDR2 SYDVKM. The CDR3 is CASSLLTRVGFGYTF. CDR3 nucleotide sequence: TGTGCCAGCAGTTTATTAACCAGGGTGGGTTTTGGCTACACCTTC.

DNA for the CDR3: TGTGCCAGTAGTATAGGGGCGCGGGCTTTCTTT. Its translation: CASSIGARAFF. The rearrangement joins TRBV19 to TRBJ1-1; no clear D. Germline lookup yields CDR1 LNHDA and CDR2 SQIVND (reference sequence). Trimming shortened V by 1 base and J by 11 bases, and 8 bases separated the two germline ends. The CDR3 runs 11 residues.

This clonotype occurred a few times. The chain uses TRBV2 and TRBJ2-5; D not certain. CDR1 and CDR2 (germline): SNHLY, FYNNEI. The CDR3 runs to 14 residues. V was pared by 3 bases and J by 1 base, with 9 bases between. Here the CDR3 reads CASSENSLQETQYF. In DNA form, the CDR3 reads TGTGCCAGCAGTGAGAACAGCCTCCAAGAGACCCAGTACTTC.

The chain has TRBV29-1 and TRBJ2-5; TRBD1 might be the D (6 bases). The J call may not be correct, given that the DNA end is closer to TRBJ2-7. CDR1 is SQVTM and CDR2 is ANQGSEA in the germline V gene. The CDR3 has 16 residues. The CDR3 loop reads CSVEGDICCPLYEQYF. DNA of the CDR3: TGCAGCGTTGAAGGGGACATCTGCTGCCCCCTCTACGAGCAGTACTTC.